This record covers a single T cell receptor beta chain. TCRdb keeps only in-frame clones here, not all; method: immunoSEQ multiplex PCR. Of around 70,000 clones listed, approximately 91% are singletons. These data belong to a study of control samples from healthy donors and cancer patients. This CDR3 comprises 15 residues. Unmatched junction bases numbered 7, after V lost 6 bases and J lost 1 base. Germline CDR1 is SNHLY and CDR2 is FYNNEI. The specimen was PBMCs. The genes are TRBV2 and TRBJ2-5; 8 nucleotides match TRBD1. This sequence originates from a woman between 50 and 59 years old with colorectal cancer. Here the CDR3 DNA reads TGTGCCAGCAGACAAACAGACAGGGGCCAAGAGACCCAGTACTTC. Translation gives CASRQTDRGQETQYF.